This T cell receptor beta chain came from a study of blood T cell repertoires in COVID-19. Study-wide background: From the United States, Italy and Spain came samples of acute and convalescent COVID-19. From T cells, B-cell-depleted T cells, or PBMCs came the material, which was cDNA or gDNA.

This CDR3 contains 17 residues. V was clipped by 4 bases and J by 1 base; unmatched bases: 13. The germline V gene has CDR1 GTSNPN and CDR2 SVGIG (reference sequence). In the authors' workflow: Cell counts per sample came from amplifying reference gene primers. Some clones are missing from TCRdb's copy, which holds only in-frame ones; the method was immunoSEQ multiplex PCR. V and J calls and clone size are as listed in that table; D and trimming were resolved from the DNA. The sample lists about 88,000 clones; 85% to 95% were seen once. Material: peripheral blood. V is TRBV30 and J is TRBJ1-1; 9 bases are shared with TRBD1. The source of this sequence is a man aged 55-75 years with acute or convalescent COVID-19. The CDR3 nucleotides are TGTGCCTGGATGCGCGGGACAGGGCTTTTTAAGAACACTGAAGCTTTCTTT. Protein product: CAWMRGTGLFKNTEAFF.